This T cell receptor beta chain appears in the sequencing data of a study of T cell responses to AZD1222 COVID-19 vaccine. Regarding the study as a whole: CD4 TCRs associated with vaccination spanned spike, dominating at 160-218 and 743-854. Spike-specific TCR breadth and depth were elevated following two AZD1222 doses.

The table came from immunoSEQ multiplex PCR; TCRdb's copy has only in-frame clones and leaves some out. The profile shows around 140,000 clones, 86% of them singletons. With regard to this clone: The antigen remains undetermined.

Second-dose groups at about 4 or about 12 weeks were pooled. The V and J ends lost 7 bases and 0 bases respectively, with 19 bases between them. There are 16 residues in the CDR3. Germline assignment: CDR1 MNHNY and CDR2 SVGAGI (reference sequence). V is TRBV6-6 and J is TRBJ2-7; D may match TRBD1 or TRBD2 (5 bases each). Sequenced here: peripheral blood, sampled 28 days after the second AZD1222 dose. This sequence originates from an adult who received the AZD1222 COVID-19 vaccine. In DNA, the CDR3 is TGTGCCAGCACCACGACCGTGGGGACCGGCTCCTACGAGCAGTACTTC. It encodes CASTTTVGTGSYEQYF.